The clone carrying this TCR beta chain has just a few counts. Its antigen is not known. This sample was included in a study of blood T cells in healthy people across ages. Donors were healthy Caucasian individuals from Russia aged roughly 6 to 95. Study-wide points: More naive CD4+ cells and higher diversity were found in long-lived than in aged donors. The percentage of naive T cells correlated strongly with TCR beta diversity.

The CDR3 length is 17 residues. CDR1 and CDR2 (germline): SGHRS, YFSETQ. Trimming cost V 0 bases and J 8 bases; bases outside gene matches: 15. Using a J-beta primer mix together with a sample-barcoded 5' primer, a second PCR was run for about 6 to 12 cycles. Paired-end reads containing CDR3 totaled no fewer than 2.5 million for each sample. MiXCR was run by TCRdb on the 5' RACE reads, yielding one entry per CDR3 protein. The sample yields some 1,800,000 distinct CDR3 sequences, about two fifths seen once. The sample consisted of blood. This TCR came from a human donor in good health. The rearrangement uses TRBV5-1 and TRBJ1-2; 8 nucleotides line up with TRBD1. CDR3 in amino acids: CASSLAGQGGSTGGYTF. As DNA, the CDR3 is TGCGCCAGCAGCTTGGCCGGACAGGGAGGTTCAACGGGAGGCTACACCTTC.